This T cell receptor beta chain was captured by sequencing in a study of cytomegalovirus exposure and HLA in healthy donors. In germline, CDR1 is MGHRA, CDR2 YSYEKL. V lost 1 base and J lost 2; bases outside the gene matches: 7. The CDR3 spans 18 residues. Primers: 60 Vbeta forward and 13 Jbeta reverse. Using immunoSEQ multiplex PCR, the repertoire was profiled, and TCRdb retains in-frame clones only, with some absent. This sample yields 150,000 or so clones, of which around four fifths are seen a single time; roughly 4.3% belongs to the top ten. Study conclusions and caveats: According to an earlier analysis, most TCR beta V segments yielded productive rearrangements about 90% or about 30% of the time. In a later analysis, donors in an Asian-associated ancestry cluster reportedly had fewer N-insertions in productive TCRs than the cohort mean. The study reported that TCR beta sequences accurately predicted HLA-A and HLA-B alleles in most subjects. For TCR beta chains, V- and J-gene trimming was later linked to a missense DCLRE1C variant.

Comments on this clone: Antigen unknown.

Specimen: PBMCs. The chain joins TRBV4-1 to TRBJ2-3, with 12 bases matching TRBD2. The sequence was collected from a man aged 45-65 years in good health and CMV-seropositive. The CDR3 nucleotides are TGCGCCAGCAGCCAAGCATCCGGGACTAGCGGGTACACAGATACGCAGTATTTT. Translation gives CASSQASGTSGYTDTQYF.